This entry lists 12 T cell receptor beta chains sequenced from one sample in a study of shared clonotypes between healthy human individuals. Libraries were prepared by immunoSEQ multiplex PCR; TCRdb keeps only in-frame clonotypes and omits some of them. The table has around 2.5 million clones, approximately 93% seen once. Sequencing used naive CD4+ T cells from PBMCs. Described subset: CD45RA+ positively selected. The source of these receptors is a man aged 18-30 years in good health. Some clones in this sample may be carry-over from other donors' samples.

This clone was recorded a few times. Other DNA sequences from this sample encode an identical CDR3 as well. This chain's CDR3 is CSARVTGELFF. As DNA, the CDR3 is TGCAGTGCTAGGGTCACCGGGGAGCTGTTTTTT. V is TRBV20-1 and J is TRBJ2-2; no clear D gene. The V gene's germline CDR1 is DFQATT and CDR2 SNEGSKA (reference sequence). The germline V and J ends were trimmed by 3 bases and 4 bases, with 3 bases remaining between them. CDR3 length equals 11 residues.

The V call is TRBV28, the J call TRBJ2-7; the match to TRBD1 covers 7 bases. Trimming cost V 4 bases and J 2 bases; bases outside gene matches: 8. CDR1 MDHEN and CDR2 SYDVKM come from the germline V gene. This CDR3 region has 15 residues. The CDR3 protein is CASSSRGGSTYEQYF. CDR3 in DNA: TGTGCCAGCAGTTCTCGAGGGGGCTCTACCTACGAGCAGTACTTC.

This sequence joins TRBV11-3 and TRBJ2-3, with D possibly being TRBD2 (5 bases). V was clipped by 7 bases and J by 3 bases, with 11 bases between them. CDR3 length: 13 residues. Germline V lookup: CDR1 SGHNT, CDR2 YENEEA. The CDR3 loop reads CASTERTTDTQYF. For the CDR3, the DNA is TGTGCCAGCACGGAGCGGACGACAGATACGCAGTATTTT.

The chain joins TRBV6-5 to TRBJ2-6, with D possibly being TRBD1 (5 bases). The CDR3 runs 16 residues. Germline CDR1 reads MNHEY; CDR2 reads SVGAGI. V was clipped by 2 bases and J by 4 bases, with 12 bases between them. CDR3 in amino acids: CASSYNGRAGANVLTF. CDR3 in DNA: TGTGCCAGCAGTTACAACGGCAGGGCCGGGGCCAACGTCCTGACTTTC.

The V call is TRBV21-1, the J call TRBJ2-3; TRBD2, the D gene given by the table, was not confirmed from the DNA. TRBV21-1 counts as a pseudogene. CDR3 size: 16 residues. CDR3 protein: CASTSSLAGETDTQYF. CDR3 DNA: TGTGCCAGCACCTCGTCCTTAGCGGGAGAGACAGATACGCAGTATTTT.

The chain combines TRBV29-1 with TRBJ1-1; the D gene is possibly TRBD1 (5 bases). The CDR3 loop spans 13 amino acids. V shed 1 base and J shed 5 bases, with 11 bases lying between them. Germline loops: CDR1 SQVTM, CDR2 ANQGSEA. DNA of the CDR3: TGCAGCGTTGAAGGGGGGATTCGGACTGAAGCTTTCTTT. Translation: CSVEGGIRTEAFF.

The rearrangement uses TRBV5-4 and TRBJ2-7; 8 bases align to TRBD1. The germline V gene has CDR1 SGHNT and CDR2 YYREEE (reference sequence). Unmatched junction bases numbered 5, after V lost 0 bases and J lost 3 bases. CDR3 length: 15 residues. The CDR3 nucleotides read TGTGCCAGCAGCTTGGACGGACAGGGTCGCTACGAGCAGTACTTC. Translated, it gives CASSLDGQGRYEQYF.

The V call is TRBV5-4, the J call TRBJ2-7, with 7 nucleotides matching TRBD1. With 1 base clipped from V and 1 base from J, the junction kept 5 bases outside the gene matches. This CDR3 contains 15 residues. Germline CDR1 is SGHNT and CDR2 is YYREEE (reference sequence). CDR3 protein: CASSLRGGRSYEQYF. CDR3 in DNA: TGTGCCAGCAGCTTGAGAGGGGGCCGTTCCTACGAGCAGTACTTC.

The chain uses TRBV11-2 and TRBJ2-2; a possible D gene is TRBD2 (7 bases). From germline, CDR1 is SGHAT and CDR2 FQNNGV. Trimming pared 6 bases from V and 7 bases from J, leaving 24 bases between. This CDR3 has 17 amino acids. The CDR3 loop is CASREGAGTLQGGELFF. DNA for the CDR3: TGTGCCAGCAGGGAGGGAGCGGGGACCCTACAGGGCGGGGAGCTGTTTTTT.

This sequence joins TRBV27 and TRBJ2-7; 11 positions match TRBD1. CDR1 and CDR2 (germline): MNHEY, SMNVEV (reference sequence). CDR3 size: 15 residues. J lost 3 bases, V lost 6 bases, and 7 bases had no gene match. In DNA, the CDR3 is TGTGCCAGCAGGATCGGACAGGGGGCAGGCTACGAGCAGTACTTC. Translation: CASRIGQGAGYEQYF.

J is TRBJ1-3 and V is TRBV2, with TRBD1 matching 10 bases. This CDR3 has 18 residues. CDR1 and CDR2 from the germline V gene are SNHLY and FYNNEI. J lost 0 bases, V lost 6 bases, and 11 bases had no gene match. Here the CDR3 reads CASSLKRTGGDSGNTIYF. For the CDR3, the DNA is TGTGCCAGCAGCCTGAAAAGGACAGGGGGAGACTCTGGAAACACCATATATTTT.

The rearrangement uses TRBV4-3 and TRBJ2-7; D uncertain. The CDR3 is made up of 14 amino acids. With 4 bases removed from V and 2 bases from J, the gap between germline ends came to 12 bases. Germline lookup yields CDR1 LGHNA and CDR2 YSLEER. Written as DNA, the CDR3 is TGCGCCAGCAGCCCAGAGCGCGCAACCTACGAGCAGTACTTC. Translated: CASSPERATYEQYF.